This TCR beta chain was identified during a study of T cell clonality in common variable immunodeficiency. This clone was detected many times. Its antigen is as yet unknown. The sequenced fragment ends 3 residues before the CDR3 boundary, so the rest is inferred from the germline J gene. In germline, CDR1 is ENHRY, CDR2 SYGVKD. The germline V and J ends were trimmed by 2 bases and 1 base, with 8 bases remaining between them. The CDR3 runs to 14 residues. Study-wide results and limits: Common variable immunodeficiency TCR beta sequences reportedly had fewer deletions and N-nucleotide insertions.

Data came from immunoSEQ multiplex PCR; TCRdb stores just in-frame clones and leaves some out. This repertoire holds about 15,000 clones, and none appear only once. Specimen: peripheral blood mononuclear cells. The chain couples TRBV10-3 to TRBJ2-5, with D perhaps matching TRBD2 (5 bases). The source of this sequence is a human donor with common variable immunodeficiency. The DNA read from the CDR3 is TGTGCCATCAGTGAGCGGGGTCTCCAAGAGACC. Its protein product is CAISERGLQET. The full CDR3 is CAISERGLQETQYF.